A single T cell receptor (beta chain) is shown here with its context. This clone's antigen is unknown. No base-level quality is on record; no much larger clone is a single base apart. This sample is part of a study of cytomegalovirus exposure and HLA in healthy donors (dated by TCRdb to 2016 to 2017). With respect to the entire study: According to an earlier analysis of around 600 of the donors, roughly 180 million T cells yielded 117 million unique TCR beta sequences and roughly 280 Gb of sequence data. About 280 gigabases of sequencing data and approximately 85 million unique TCR sequences were included in an early release covering 550 to 800 HLA-typed donors. The genetic ancestry cluster associated with self-reported Caucasian donors included around four fifths of the roughly 400 genotyped donors. The study aimed to test whether cataloging public T cell receptors could reveal signatures of past pathogen exposure. The T cell repertoires of roughly 660 subjects were profiled by immunosequencing and related to cytomegalovirus serostatus. In addition to the first cohort of several hundred subjects, a separate validation cohort of over 90 different subjects was used. To predict cytomegalovirus infection status, the study brought together high-throughput TCR immunosequencing, statistical association of individual TCRs with disease status, and machine learning. A later analysis re-analyzed previously published TCR beta repertoires from roughly 690 donors and added high-resolution HLA genotyping to study TCR occurrence patterns. Rather than using new phenotypic data, the later analysis identified candidate immune exposures from TCR beta sequences and from how often those sequences occurred across donors. To decide whether each TCR beta V gene segment behaved as functional or pseudogenic, an earlier analysis of fewer than 750 of the donors relied on high-throughput TCR beta sequencing. Donor age, sex, ethnicity and CMV serostatus were compiled alongside the repertoire data. In a later genetic analysis, genome-wide SNP genotypes for about three fifths of the roughly 670 donors were used, and that subset was treated as a discovery cohort. All discovery cohort repertoires had been generated using a single sequencing platform. Both class I and class II loci were covered by HLA typing, at four-digit resolution. Typing coverage varied by locus: 629-630 donors for A, B, C, DRB1 and DQB1; approximately 500 for DQA1; approximately 570 for DPA1; around 450 for DPB1. A handful of DR-DQ haplotypes were handled as single units for association and clustering because linkage in the cohort was strong. Across 398 genotyped donors of the cohort, an average of about 240,000 unique TCR beta nucleotide sequences per donor were sequenced, and roughly 20% of those sequences were non-productive. Overall results and qualifications from the work: Sequencing depth was assumed to be roughly uniform across donors in the presence/absence analyses, though that assumption may not hold. Because some donors lacked HLA typing at each locus, the association tests relied only on the typed subset. A later analysis found that HLA-associated TCR beta chains were more clonally expanded and had lower generation probabilities than equally common non-associated chains. In a later genetic analysis, fewer N-insertions in productive TCRs were reported among donors in an Asian-associated ancestry cluster than the roughly 700-donor mean. According to a later analysis, parvovirus B19, influenza, CMV and Epstein-Barr virus appeared linked to several top co-occurrence clusters. When HLA alleles, especially DR and DQ, strongly co-occurred, attributing TCR associations to individual alleles was difficult. According to the authors, the approach could potentially be generalized to other disease states and immunological phenotypes. Most TCR sequences were observed very rarely across donors, whereas some public TCRs were present in many individuals. In a later analysis, around 15,000 TCR beta sequences were associated with specific HLA alleles at a false discovery rate of 0.05. A further reported finding was that TCR beta sequences accurately predicted the HLA-A and HLA-B alleles for most subjects in the first cohort. The earlier analysis of around 600 of the donors excluded fewer than 20 rarely observed V segments, including chromosome 9 orphons, because counts were too low. Linkage disequilibrium might explain the correlated functional status among segregating V segments, but an unknown experimental factor could not be ruled out. The classifier was reported to diagnose cytomegalovirus status with high specificity and sensitivity in both the original and validation cohorts. CMV serostatus was the only immune exposure information available for the cohort. Broadly in line with IMGT annotations, most TCR beta V segments showed up in productive rearrangements about 87% or about 30% of the time in an earlier analysis of around 550 of the donors. A cluster of highly shared sequence variants was judged likely to be a technical artifact of the sequencing pipeline. A few of the identified cytomegalovirus-associated TCR beta chains were confirmed in vitro to be specific for cytomegalovirus antigens. Only TCR beta chains were sequenced in this cohort, and the absence of alpha or paired-chain data limited detectable features. Some IMGT-functional V segments, including TRBV6-2 and TRBV6-3, could not be distinguished by the 87-base-pair reads and were therefore excluded. According to a later analysis, TCR association rates differed among HLA loci, with DRB1 alleles showing the most associated TCRs and HLA-C alleles showing the fewest. In a later genetic analysis, a missense DCLRE1C variant was associated with V-gene and J-gene trimming of TCR beta chains, and the association was replicated in an independent cohort. A total of around 150 TCR beta chains were listed by the study as associated with cytomegalovirus. Most CMV-associated TCR beta chains appeared to be HLA-restricted in a later analysis, and the HLA associations seemed to be driven largely by CMV exposure.

The library was generated by the immunoSEQ multiplex PCR assay. The multiplex PCR relied on a mix of 60 forward primers for TCR Vbeta segments and 13 reverse primers for TCR Jbeta segments. The CDR3 region of rearranged TCR beta genes was amplified from genomic DNA by a multiplex PCR assay. The Illumina HiSeq System was used to sequence the amplified TCR beta libraries as 87-base-pair reads. The paper's processing steps were these. A later analysis tallied 75 million to 95 million unique TCR beta chains across the 666 repertoires, and about 10 million of those chains were shared by two or more donors. Raw reads were error-corrected and collapsed into unique sequences by a nearest-neighbor algorithm in which closely related sequences were merged to remove PCR and sequencing errors. V, D and J gene segments were assigned by aligning CDR3 sequences to IMGT reference sequences. For a sequence to be retained, a match of at least six nucleotides was required to both a V gene segment and a J gene segment. A rearrangement was called productive if the CDR3 had no stop codons and remained in frame with V and J, and every other rearrangement was called non-productive. CDR3 was defined according to IMGT convention as the region running from the second conserved V-encoded cysteine to the conserved J-encoded phenylalanine. The earlier analysis of some 550 of the donors excluded any sequence lacking an unambiguous match to a single V gene segment. In an earlier analysis of 450 to 750 of the donors, a V segment was called functional when productive rearrangements were above 56.7%, and segregating when the standard deviation between donors exceeded 5%. A statistical classification framework was built to diagnose cytomegalovirus status from the catalog of TCR beta chain sequences. A later analysis assigned V and J genes by comparing TCR nucleotide sequences with IMGT/GENE-DB human TR gene sequences. The TCRdist pipeline was used in a later analysis to assign CDR3 sequences and most-parsimonious VDJ recombination scenarios. In a later analysis, each TCR beta chain was defined by its CDR3 amino acid sequence together with its V-gene family, and reads lacking a unique V-gene family were excluded. In a later analysis, approximately 590 highly shared, low-generation-probability nucleotide sequences were removed to address suspected cross-contamination and a sequencing artifact. For each public chain, a later analysis derived a clonal expansion index from normalized ranks of inferred template counts within each repertoire. In a later analysis, generation probabilities were computed using a VDJ recombination model fitted to out-of-frame rearrangements, and the results were checked against IGoR. A later analysis scored TCR-TCR, TCR-HLA and TCR-CMV co-occurrence with hypergeometric tests, applying a repertoire-size bias correction to TCR pairs. To estimate false discovery rates, a later analysis permuted the HLA or CMV assignments 20 times. In a later analysis, co-occurring TCRs were grouped with DBSCAN, and TCRdist sequence similarity was added when clustering was performed within HLA-allele-positive subsets. For co-occurrence clustering, repertoires with fewer than 30,000 or more than 120,000 public chains were excluded, along with about five repertoires with anomalous nucleotide sharing. The source is immuneACCESS, and TCRdb retained only in-frame sequences with V and J called. Part of the clones is not carried over; for the studies checked, unresolved V genes explain less than half of this, and the remainder is unexplained. V, J and clone size were drawn from that table, and D and trimming were deduced from the DNA. A total of roughly 170,000 clones appear in this sample, 84% of them only once. The ten biggest clones cover under 5% of the sample.

The cohort comprised some 680 healthy bone marrow donors. At the time of sampling, all cohort members were nominally healthy, though unrecorded immune exposures were likely present. The donor tested CMV seronegative, placing the donor among the approximately 400 seronegative members of the cohort. A peripheral blood sample was collected from each donor, and TCR beta sequencing was performed on peripheral blood mononuclear cells. The Qiagen DNeasy Blood Extraction Kit was used to extract genomic DNA from the blood cell samples. Taken from cysteine to phenylalanine, the CDR3 has 17 residues. Only the CDR3 DNA stays, 51 bases, in frame from base 1. In the germline V gene (reference sequence), CDR1 corresponds to SGHAT and CDR2 to FQDESV. V and J are truncated by 2 bases and 2 bases respectively, leaving an intervening sequence of 17 bases.

Sequencing was done on a sample of PBMCs. The sequence joins TRBV11-1 to TRBJ2-3; the D segment could be TRBD2, given 5 matching bases. This TCR was recovered from a man between 18 and 29 years old in good health and CMV-seronegative. The CDR3 protein is CASSLRGYSTITDTQYF. The DNA reads TGTGCCAGCAGCTTACGGGGTTATTCTACTATCACAGATACGCAGTATTTT.